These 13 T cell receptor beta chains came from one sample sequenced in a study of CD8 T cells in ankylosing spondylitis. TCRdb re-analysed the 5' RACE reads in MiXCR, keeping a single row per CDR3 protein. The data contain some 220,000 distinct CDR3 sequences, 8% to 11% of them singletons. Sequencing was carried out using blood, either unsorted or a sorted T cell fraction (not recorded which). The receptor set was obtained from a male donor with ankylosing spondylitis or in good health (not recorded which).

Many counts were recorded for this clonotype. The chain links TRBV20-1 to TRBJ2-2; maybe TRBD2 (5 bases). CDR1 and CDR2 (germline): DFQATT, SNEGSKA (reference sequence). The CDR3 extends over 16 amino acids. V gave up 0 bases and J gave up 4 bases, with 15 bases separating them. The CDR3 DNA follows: TGCAGTGCTAGAGACCTCCGAGGAAGCGGCACCGGGGAGCTGTTTTTT. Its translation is CSARDLRGSGTGELFF.

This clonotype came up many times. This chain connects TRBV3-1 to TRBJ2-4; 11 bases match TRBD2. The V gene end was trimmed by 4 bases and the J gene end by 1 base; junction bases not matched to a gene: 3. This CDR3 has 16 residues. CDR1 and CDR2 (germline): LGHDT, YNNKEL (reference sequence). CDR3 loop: CASSLTSGTAKNIQYF. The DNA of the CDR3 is TGTGCCAGCAGCCTGACTAGCGGGACGGCCAAAAACATTCAGTACTTC.

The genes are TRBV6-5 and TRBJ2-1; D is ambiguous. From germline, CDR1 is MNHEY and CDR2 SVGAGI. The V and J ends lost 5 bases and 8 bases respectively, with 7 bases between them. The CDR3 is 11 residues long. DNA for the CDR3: TGTGCCAGCAGTGCGGCGGATGAGCAGTTCTTC. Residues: CASSAADEQFF.

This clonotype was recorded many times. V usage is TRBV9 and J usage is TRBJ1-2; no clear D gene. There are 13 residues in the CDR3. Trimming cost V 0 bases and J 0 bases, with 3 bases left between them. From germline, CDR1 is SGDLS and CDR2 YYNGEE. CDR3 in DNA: TGTGCCAGCAGCGTAGGGGCTAACTATGGCTACACCTTC. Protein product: CASSVGANYGYTF. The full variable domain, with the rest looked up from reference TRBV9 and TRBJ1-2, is DSGVTQTPKHLITATGQRVTLRCSPRSGDLSVYWYQQSLDQGLQFLIQYYNGEERAKGNILERFSAQQFPDLHSELNLSSLELGDSALYFCASSVGANYGYTFGSGTRLTVV.

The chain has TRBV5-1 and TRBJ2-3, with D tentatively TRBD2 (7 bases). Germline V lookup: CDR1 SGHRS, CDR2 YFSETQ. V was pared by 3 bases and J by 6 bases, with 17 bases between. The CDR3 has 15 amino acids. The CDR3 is CASSSGVRGADTQYF. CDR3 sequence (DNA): TGCGCCAGCAGCTCTGGGGTCCGGGGGGCCGATACGCAGTATTTT.

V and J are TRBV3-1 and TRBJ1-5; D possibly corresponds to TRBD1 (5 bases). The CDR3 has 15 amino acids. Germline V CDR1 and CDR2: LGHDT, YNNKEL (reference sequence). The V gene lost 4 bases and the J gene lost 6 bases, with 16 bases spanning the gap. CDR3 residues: CASSPRDGEGQPQHF. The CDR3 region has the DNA TGTGCCAGCAGCCCTCGGGACGGCGAGGGTCAGCCCCAGCATTTT.

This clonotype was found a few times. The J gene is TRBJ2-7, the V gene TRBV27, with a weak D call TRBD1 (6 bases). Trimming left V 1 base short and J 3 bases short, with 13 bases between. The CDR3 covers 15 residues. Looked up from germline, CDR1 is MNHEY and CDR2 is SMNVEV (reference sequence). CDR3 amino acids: CASSLFPGDHYEQYF. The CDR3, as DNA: TGTGCCAGCAGTTTATTTCCAGGGGACCACTACGAGCAGTACTTC.

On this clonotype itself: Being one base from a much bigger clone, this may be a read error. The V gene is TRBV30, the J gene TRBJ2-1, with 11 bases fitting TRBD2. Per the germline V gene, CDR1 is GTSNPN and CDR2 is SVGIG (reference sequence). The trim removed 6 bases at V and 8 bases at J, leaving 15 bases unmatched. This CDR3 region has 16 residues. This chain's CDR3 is CACQIRGLAAGYEQFF. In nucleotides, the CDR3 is TGTGCCTGCCAAATCCGGGGACTAGCGGCTGGGTATGAGCAGTTCTTC.

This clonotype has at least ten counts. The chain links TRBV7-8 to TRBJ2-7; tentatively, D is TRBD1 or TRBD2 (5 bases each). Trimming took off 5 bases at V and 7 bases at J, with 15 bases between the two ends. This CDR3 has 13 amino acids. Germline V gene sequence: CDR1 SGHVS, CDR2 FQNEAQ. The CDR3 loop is CASSTGTVREQYF. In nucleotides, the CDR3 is TGTGCCAGCAGCACCGGGACCGTACGTGAGCAGTACTTC. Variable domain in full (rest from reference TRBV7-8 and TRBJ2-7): GAGVSQSPRYKVAKRGQDVALRCDPISGHVSLFWYQQALGQGPEFLTYFQNEAQLDKSGLPSDRFFAERPEGSVSTLKIQRTQQEDSAVYLCASSTGTVREQYFGPGTRLTVT.

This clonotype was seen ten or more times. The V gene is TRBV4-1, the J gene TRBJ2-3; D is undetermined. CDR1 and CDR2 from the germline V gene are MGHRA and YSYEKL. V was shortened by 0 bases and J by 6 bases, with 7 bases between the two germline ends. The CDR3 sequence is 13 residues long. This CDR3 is CASSQEEEDTQYF. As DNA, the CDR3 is TGCGCCAGCAGCCAAGAGGAAGAGGATACGCAGTATTTT.

Here the CDR3 DNA reads TGTGCCAGCAGTTACTCGACAGGGGAAACCGCGGGCACAGATACGCAGTATTTT. This translates into CASSYSTGETAGTDTQYF. J is TRBJ2-3 and V is TRBV6-5, with 8 bases matching TRBD1. Germline V gene lookup returns CDR1 MNHEY and CDR2 SVGAGI. The trim removed 0 bases at V and 1 base at J, leaving 9 bases unmatched. CDR3 length: 18 amino acids.

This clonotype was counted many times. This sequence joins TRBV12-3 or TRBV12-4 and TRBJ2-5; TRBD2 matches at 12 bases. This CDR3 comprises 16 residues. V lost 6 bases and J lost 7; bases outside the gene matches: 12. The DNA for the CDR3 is TGTGCCAGCAGCTTTTACACTAGCGGGAGGAAAGCGACCCAGTACTTC. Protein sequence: CASSFYTSGRKATQYF.

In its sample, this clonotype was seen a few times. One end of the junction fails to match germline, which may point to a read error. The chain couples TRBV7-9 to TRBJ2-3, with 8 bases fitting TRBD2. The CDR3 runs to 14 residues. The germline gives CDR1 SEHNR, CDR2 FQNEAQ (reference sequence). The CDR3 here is CASRLAGPTDTQYF. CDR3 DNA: TGTGCCAGCAGGTTAGCGGGACCGACAGATACGCAGTATTTT.